Sequencing of this T cell receptor beta chain was carried out in a study of T cell clonality in common variable immunodeficiency. The V gene's germline CDR1 is LNHDA and CDR2 SQIVND (reference sequence). This CDR3 region has 16 residues. V shed 5 bases, J shed 0 bases, and the junction held 6 bases outside the gene matches. The assay was immunoSEQ multiplex PCR, and TCRdb's table has in-frame clones only and misses some. Listed for the sample are 10,000 to 12,000 clones, none seen a single time. Study-level findings and limits: Reportedly, TCR beta sequences from common variable immunodeficiency showed fewer deletions and N-nucleotide insertions.

Patients had low serum IgG, IgA and/or IgM and specific antibody deficiency. Heparinized whole blood, about 4.5 to 9 ml, came from each donor. With regard to this clone: Its antigen is not identified. The observed sequence ends 3 residues before the CDR3 terminus, with the missing tail filled in from the germline J gene.

Sequenced: peripheral blood mononuclear cells. The genes are TRBV19 and TRBJ2-3; 9 nucleotides align to TRBD2. This receptor was obtained from a human donor with common variable immunodeficiency. CDR3 in amino acids: CASSLLAGASTDTQYF. The CDR3 DNA, read in part, is TGTGCCAGTAGTTTATTAGCGGGAGCTAGCACAGATACG. The complete variable domain, with remaining parts taken from reference TRBV19 and TRBJ2-3, reads DGGITQSPKYLFRKEGQNVTLSCEQNLNHDAMYWYRQDPGQGLRLIYYSQIVNDFQKGDIAEGYSVSREKKESFPLTVTSAQKNPTAFYLCASSLLAGASTDTQYFGPGTRLTVL.